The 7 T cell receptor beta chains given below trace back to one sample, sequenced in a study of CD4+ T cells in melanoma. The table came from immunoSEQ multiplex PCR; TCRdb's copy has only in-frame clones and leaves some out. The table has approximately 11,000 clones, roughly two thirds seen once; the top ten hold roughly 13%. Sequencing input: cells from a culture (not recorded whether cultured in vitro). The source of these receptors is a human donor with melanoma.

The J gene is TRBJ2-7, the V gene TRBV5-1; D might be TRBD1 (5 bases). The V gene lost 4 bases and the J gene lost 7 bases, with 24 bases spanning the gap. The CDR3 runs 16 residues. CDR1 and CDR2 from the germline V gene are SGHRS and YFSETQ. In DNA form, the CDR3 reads TGCGCCAGCAGCGTGGTACCCAGGGAACCTCCGCGGGAGCAGTACTTC. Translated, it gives CASSVVPREPPREQYF.

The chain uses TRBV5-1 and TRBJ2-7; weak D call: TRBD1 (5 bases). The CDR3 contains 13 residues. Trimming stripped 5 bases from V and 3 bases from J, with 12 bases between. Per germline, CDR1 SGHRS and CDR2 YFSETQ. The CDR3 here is CASSAGYGYEQYF. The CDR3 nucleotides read TGCGCCAGCAGTGCAGGGTACGGCTACGAGCAGTACTTC. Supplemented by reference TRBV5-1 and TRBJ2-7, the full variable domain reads KAGVTQTPRYLIKTRGQQVTLSCSPISGHRSVSWYQQTPGQGLQFLFEYFSETQRNKGNFPGRFSGRQFSNSRSEMNVSTLELGDSALYLCASSAGYGYEQYFGPGTRLTVT.

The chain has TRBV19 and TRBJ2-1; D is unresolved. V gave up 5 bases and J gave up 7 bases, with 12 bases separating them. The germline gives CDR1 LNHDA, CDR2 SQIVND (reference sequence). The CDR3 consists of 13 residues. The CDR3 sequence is CASSSTFGNEQFF. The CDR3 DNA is TGTGCCAGTAGTTCGACGTTTGGGAATGAGCAGTTCTTC.

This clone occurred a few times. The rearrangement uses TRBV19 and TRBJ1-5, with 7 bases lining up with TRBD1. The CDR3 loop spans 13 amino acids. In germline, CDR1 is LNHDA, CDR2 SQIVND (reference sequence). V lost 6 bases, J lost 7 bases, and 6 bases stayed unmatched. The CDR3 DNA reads TGTGCCAGTAGCCACAGGGGTCGGCAGCCCCAGCATTTT. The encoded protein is CASSHRGRQPQHF.

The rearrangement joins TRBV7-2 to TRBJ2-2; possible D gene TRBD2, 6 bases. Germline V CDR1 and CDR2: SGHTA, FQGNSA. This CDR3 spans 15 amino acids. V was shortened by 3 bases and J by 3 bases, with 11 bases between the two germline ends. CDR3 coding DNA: TGTGCCAGCAGCTTTCGCCGGGGGTACACCGGGGAGCTGTTTTTT. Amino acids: CASSFRRGYTGELFF.

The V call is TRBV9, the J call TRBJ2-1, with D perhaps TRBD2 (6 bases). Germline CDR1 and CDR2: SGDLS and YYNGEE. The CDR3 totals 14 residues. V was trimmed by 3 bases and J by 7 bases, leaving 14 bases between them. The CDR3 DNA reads TGTGCCAGCAGCGACTCCCTCCTAGCGAATGAGCAGTTCTTC. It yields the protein CASSDSLLANEQFF.

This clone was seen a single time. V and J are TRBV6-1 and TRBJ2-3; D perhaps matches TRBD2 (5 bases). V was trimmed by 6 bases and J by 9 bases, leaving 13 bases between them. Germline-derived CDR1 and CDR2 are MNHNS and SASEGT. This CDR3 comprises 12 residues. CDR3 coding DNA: TGTGCCAGCAGGCAAGGACCGGGGACGCAGTATTTT. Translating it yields CASRQGPGTQYF.